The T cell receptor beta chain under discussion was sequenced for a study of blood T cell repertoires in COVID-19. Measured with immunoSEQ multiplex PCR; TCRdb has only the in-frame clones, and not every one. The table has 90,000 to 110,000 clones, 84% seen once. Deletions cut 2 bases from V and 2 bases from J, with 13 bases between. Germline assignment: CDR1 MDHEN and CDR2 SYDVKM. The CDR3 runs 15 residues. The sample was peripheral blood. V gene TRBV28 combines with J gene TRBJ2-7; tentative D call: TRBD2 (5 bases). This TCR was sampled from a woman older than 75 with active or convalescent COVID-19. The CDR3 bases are TGTGCCAGCAGTTTAGATCTCCGGGGAACCTACGAGCAGTACTTC. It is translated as CASSLDLRGTYEQYF.